A single sample is the source of the 18 T cell receptor beta chains below, sequenced in a study of CD8+CD57+ T cells in acquired aplastic anemia. The use of genomic DNA as template underpinned the TCR beta VDJ and CDR3 profiling. Each CDR3 protein gets one entry after TCRdb re-called the reads with MiXCR. There are 80,000 or so distinct CDR3 sequences in the sample; under 50% occur only once, and roughly 70% lies in the top ten. The specimen sequenced was sorted CD4+, CD8+, or CD8+CD57+ T cells (not recorded which) from PBMCs. The receptor set was obtained from a human donor in good health, serving as a control.

This clonotype was detected many times. This rearrangement joins TRBV30 to TRBJ2-7; possibly TRBD2 for D (6 bases). CDR3 size: 12 residues. The V and J ends lost 3 bases and 4 bases respectively, with 10 bases between them. The germline CDR1 and CDR2 sequences are GTSNPN and SVGIG (reference sequence). CDR3 protein: CAWRPEGYEQYF. The DNA of the CDR3 is TGTGCCTGGAGACCGGAGGGGTACGAGCAGTACTTC.

This clonotype was counted at least ten times. This chain connects TRBV4-1 to TRBJ2-2; no clear D. CDR3 length: 14 amino acids. V shed 3 bases and J shed 0 bases, with 5 bases lying between them. Per germline, CDR1 MGHRA and CDR2 YSYEKL. Here the CDR3 reads CASSHSANTGELFF. The CDR3 DNA reads TGCGCCAGCAGCCACTCAGCGAACACCGGGGAGCTGTTTTTT.

This sequence joins TRBV7-2 and TRBJ1-1, with D possibly being TRBD1 (5 bases). CDR1 is SGHTA and CDR2 is FQGNSA in the germline V gene. The CDR3 runs to 13 residues. V lost 3 bases, J lost 4 bases, and 9 bases lay in between. CDR3 DNA sequence: TGTGCCAGCAGCTTGGGACTTCGCACTGAAGCTTTCTTT. It codes for CASSLGLRTEAFF.

In regard to this clonotype: This may be a read error, as it is one base from a much larger clone. V and J are TRBV11-2 and TRBJ1-1, with TRBD1 matching 8 bases. This CDR3 has 17 amino acids. CDR1 is SGHAT, CDR2 FQNNGV, per germline. The CDR3 DNA reads as TGTGCCAGCAACGTAGTAGGAGCAGGGGGCGTCCGGACTGGAGCTTTCTTT. This encodes CASNVVGAGGVRTGAFF.

This clonotype came up many times. The rearrangement joins TRBV12-3 or TRBV12-4 to TRBJ2-3; 7 nucleotides align to TRBD2. The length of the CDR3 is 14 residues. The junction had 3 bases not matched to a gene; V was cut back by 4 bases and J by 2 bases. CDR3 coding DNA: TGTGCCAGCAGTTCGGGACTACCCACAGATACGCAGTATTTT. Encoded protein: CASSSGLPTDTQYF.

The rearrangement links TRBV6-5 to TRBJ2-3; 8 nucleotides align to TRBD1. The J call may be in error: the DNA end matches TRBJ1-4 better. This CDR3 has 15 amino acids. Germline CDR1 is MNHEY and CDR2 is SVGAGI. CDR3 in DNA: TGTGCCAGCAGTTACTCGACAGGGGTGATTGAAAAACTGTTTTTT. The encoded protein is CASSYSTGVIEKLFF.

This clonotype was seen many times. The chain joins TRBV15 to TRBJ2-4; D not resolved. V was shortened by 5 bases and J by 7 bases, with 9 bases between the two germline ends. The CDR3 runs 12 residues. Germline CDR1 reads LNHNV; CDR2 reads YYDKDF (reference sequence). The CDR3 DNA is TGTGCCACCAGCCAGGATGACAACATTCAGTACTTC. Protein product: CATSQDDNIQYF.

The chain uses TRBV25-1 and TRBJ1-2; tentative D call: TRBD1 (5 bases). The V end lost 6 bases, the J end lost 2 bases, and 13 bases lay between the germline ends. The CDR3 length is 14 residues. Germline assignment: CDR1 MGHDK and CDR2 SYGVNS. For the CDR3, the DNA is TGTGCCAGCAGCTTAATCCGGGACAACTATGGCTACACCTTC. Translated: CASSLIRDNYGYTF.

Turning to this clonotype: Because it lacks the conserved phenylalanine or tryptophan at the end, this CDR3 is likely a read error. It is unclear where the CDR3 begins or ends on the DNA, so no DNA is shown, and the CDR3 is as TCRdb lists it. The gene calls are TRBV19 and TRBJ1-5; TRBD1 is the table's D call and was not checked against the DNA. Germline V CDR1 and CDR2: LNHDA, SQIVND (reference sequence). A total of 9 residues make up the CDR3, ends included. The CDR3 protein is CASSNPWQG.

The chain is built from TRBV6-1 and TRBJ1-1; D ambiguous. The CDR3 totals 12 residues. Germline CDR1 reads MNHNS; CDR2 reads SASEGT. V dropped 4 bases and J dropped 4 bases, with 7 bases sitting between them. The CDR3 is CASSGGPTEAFF. CDR3 nucleotides: TGTGCCAGCAGTGGAGGGCCCACTGAAGCTTTCTTT.

There are many counts of this clonotype. The gene calls are TRBV12-3 or TRBV12-4 and TRBJ1-2, with D maybe TRBD1 (5 bases). CDR3 length: 12 residues. The germline V and J ends were trimmed by 6 bases and 8 bases, with 13 bases remaining between them. The CDR3 protein is CASREGFEGYTF. In DNA form, the CDR3 reads TGTGCCAGCAGGGAGGGGTTTGAAGGCTACACCTTC.

This clonotype was observed many times. The chain employs TRBV7-9 and TRBJ2-1; 8 nucleotides agree with TRBD1. The CDR3 is 15 residues long. Germline trimming cut 5 bases from V and 4 bases from J; bases unmatched to any gene: 7. From germline, CDR1 is SEHNR and CDR2 FQNEAQ (reference sequence). The CDR3 region has the DNA TGTGCCAGCAGCCCTCGGACAGGGAGTTACAATGAGCAGTTCTTC. It specifies CASSPRTGSYNEQFF.

The table lists this clonotype with a few counts. The chain couples TRBV7-9 to TRBJ2-3; D is uncertain. Deletions cut 3 bases from V and 5 bases from J, with 6 bases between. The CDR3 length is 12 residues. Germline CDR1 is SEHNR and CDR2 is FQNEAQ (reference sequence). The CDR3 region has the DNA TGTGCCAGCAGCTTCGTACGAGATACGCAGTATTTT. This sequence encodes CASSFVRDTQYF.

In this sample, this clonotype turned up a few times. The gene calls are TRBV10-3 and TRBJ1-1; D gene unclear. The CDR3 sequence is 14 residues long. The V gene's germline CDR1 is ENHRY and CDR2 SYGVKD. V was clipped by 5 bases and J by 0 bases, with 10 bases between them. The CDR3 DNA reads TGTGCCATCAGTCCCCATCAGATGAACACTGAAGCTTTCTTT. It translates to CAISPHQMNTEAFF.

At least ten counts were recorded for this clonotype. This chain links TRBV6-1 with TRBJ1-2; possible D gene TRBD1, 6 bases. CDR3 size: 10 residues. Trimming removed 11 bases from V and 7 bases from J, with 11 bases in between. The germline CDR1 and CDR2 sequences are MNHNS and SASEGT. The CDR3 nucleotides read TGTGCCGGGGGGCGCGCTGGCTACACCTTC. This encodes CAGGRAGYTF.

This chain links TRBV12-3 or TRBV12-4 with TRBJ2-6; D perhaps matches TRBD1 (5 bases). This CDR3 has 17 residues. V lost 7 bases to trimming and J lost 0 bases, with 16 bases between them. CDR3 protein: CASTRSYQGSGANVLTF. CDR3 nucleotide sequence: TGTGCCAGCACTCGGTCCTATCAGGGCTCTGGGGCCAACGTCCTGACTTTC.

The sample holds one count of this clonotype. V is TRBV7-2 and J is TRBJ2-7; 7 bases map to TRBD2. The CDR3 covers 13 residues. Per germline, CDR1 SGHTA and CDR2 FQGNSA. V dropped 3 bases and J dropped 2; count of bases not matched to a gene: 1. CDR3 nucleotides: TGTGCCAGCAGCTTCGGGGGGACCTACGAGCAGTACTTC. This sequence encodes CASSFGGTYEQYF.

This clonotype was detected many times. This rearrangement joins TRBV29-1 to TRBJ1-1; D is unresolved. The germline CDR1 and CDR2 sequences are SQVTM and ANQGSEA. V was pared by 4 bases and J by 7 bases, with 10 bases between. This CDR3 comprises 11 residues. The CDR3: CSVVEKLEAFF. The CDR3 DNA is TGCAGCGTTGTCGAGAAACTTGAAGCTTTCTTT.